This TCR beta chain came from a study of T cells in Graves' hyperthyroidism and ophthalmopathy. This clonotype was seen a handful of times. Germline CDR1 is LNHDA and CDR2 is SQIVND (reference sequence). The V gene lost 7 bases and the J gene lost 3 bases, with 10 bases spanning the gap. The CDR3 is 12 residues long. Based on clinical symptoms, serum thyroxine and TRAb, thyroid ultrasound and orbital computed tomography, diagnoses were reached. Blood was obtained at the first hyperthyroidism diagnosis, which preceded any ophthalmopathy symptoms. Amplification yielded TCR beta CDR3 regions, with RNA transcripts as the source. HTBI primers drove first-round RT-PCR of the TCR CDR3. TCRdb used MiXCR to reprocess the multiplex PCR reads, holding one entry per CDR3 protein. The sample lists about 180,000 distinct CDR3 sequences; about a tenth were seen once.

This clonotype was obtained from a woman younger than 35 with Graves' hyperthyroidism that later progressed to Graves' ophthalmopathy. The chain carries TRBV19 and TRBJ2-7, with D uncertain. The source material was blood. CDR3 sequence (DNA): TGTGCCAGTAACGACGGTTACTACGAGCAGTACTTC. Amino acids: CASNDGYYEQYF.